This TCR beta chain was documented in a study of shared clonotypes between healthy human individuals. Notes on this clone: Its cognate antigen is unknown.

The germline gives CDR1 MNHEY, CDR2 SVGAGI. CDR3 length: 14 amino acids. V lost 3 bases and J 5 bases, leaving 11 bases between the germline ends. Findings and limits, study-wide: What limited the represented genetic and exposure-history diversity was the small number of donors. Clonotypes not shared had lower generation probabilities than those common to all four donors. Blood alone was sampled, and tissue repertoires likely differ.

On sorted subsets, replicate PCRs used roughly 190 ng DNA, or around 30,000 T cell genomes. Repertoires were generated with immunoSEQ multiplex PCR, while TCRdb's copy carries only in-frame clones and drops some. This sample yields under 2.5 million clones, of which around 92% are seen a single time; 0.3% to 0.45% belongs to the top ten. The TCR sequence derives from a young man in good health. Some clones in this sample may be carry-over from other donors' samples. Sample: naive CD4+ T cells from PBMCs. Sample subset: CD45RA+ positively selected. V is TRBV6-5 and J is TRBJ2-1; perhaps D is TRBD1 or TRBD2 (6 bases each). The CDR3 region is CASSYSGADNEQFF. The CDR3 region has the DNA TGTGCCAGCAGTTATTCGGGGGCGGACAATGAGCAGTTCTTC.